The subject of this entry is one T cell receptor (beta chain). The PCR had 60 Vbeta and 13 Jbeta primers. Using immunoSEQ multiplex PCR, the repertoire was profiled, and TCRdb retains in-frame clones only, with some absent. The sample gives 150,000 to 250,000 clones, 79% of which show up once; over 1.5% is in the top ten. This record comes from a study of cytomegalovirus exposure and HLA in healthy donors. Germline V lookup: CDR1 LNHDA, CDR2 SQIVND (reference sequence). This CDR3 has 12 amino acids. V was trimmed by 7 bases and J by 4 bases, leaving 9 bases between them. This TCR came from a girl aged 5-17 years in good health and CMV-seropositive. The genes are TRBV19 and TRBJ2-3; possible D gene TRBD2, 6 bases. The sequencing input was PBMCs. CDR3 sequence (DNA): TGTGCCAGTACTAGCGAAGCAGATACGCAGTATTTT. Protein product: CASTSEADTQYF.